Listed here is a single T cell receptor (beta chain). This receptor's antigen is unknown. Base qualities were left out, and no much larger clone turns up one base away. The junction shows trimming of 1 base on V and 1 base on J, and the gene matches do not reach 2 bases of it. Inclusive of the bounding cysteine and phenylalanine, the CDR3 is 15 residues long. The entry retains the CDR3 DNA only, 45 bases that are in frame from base 1. In the germline V gene (reference sequence), CDR1 corresponds to SGHNT and CDR2 to YYREEE. Each collaborating institution followed its own protocols to collect whole blood in K2EDTA tubes. For TCRbeta analysis, collaborators shipped samples as frozen whole blood, isolated PBMCs, or DNA extracted from either of those sample types. TCRbeta CDR3 regions were amplified from genomic DNA by means of the immunoSEQ Assay, a bias-controlled multiplex PCR. Regarding the original processing steps: Nucleated cell counts per sample were estimated from amplification of reference gene primers within the assay. To quantify the absolute abundance of each unique TCRbeta CDR3 rearrangement, sequence reads were collapsed and filtered. For each sample, productive Simpson clonality was calculated by taking the square root of Simpson's diversity index across productive rearrangements. The clones in this table, taken by TCRdb from immuneACCESS, are in-frame only. Not every clone is retained; where verified, under half of the shortfall comes from an unresolved V gene, and the cause of the rest is unknown. The DNA gave D and trimming, while V, J and clone size come from that table. The sample yields under 150,000 clones; around nine tenths were counted once. The top ten constitute 2.3% of the sample.

These data belong to a study of blood T cell repertoires in COVID-19 (dated by TCRdb to about 2020). Turning to the overall study: Samples from collaborators originated in the United States, Italy and Spain and spanned both the acute and convalescent phases of COVID-19. The samples were drawn from two sources: the first 160 participants of the ongoing ImmuneRACE study, and 1,254 subjects contributed by 6 global collaborators. The prospective study material was composed of cDNA or gDNA derived from T cells, B-cell-depleted T cells, or PBMCs. HLA class I and class II types, where available, came from metadata supplied by the sample provider rather than from assay-based typing. A de-identified subject ID, COVID-19 status, age in years and sex were almost always included in the sample metadata. The repertoires were released in a freely available public database meant as a resource for research on the immune response to SARS-CoV-2. Deeply sampled blood TCRbeta repertoires from subjects exposed to, actively infected with, or recovered from COVID-19 were included in the dataset. The study at large found these results: The quantity of clinical and demographic metadata differed by source and by participant and was supplied without curation.

The chain is encoded by TRBV5-4 joined to TRBJ1-1; TRBD1 fits 9 bases in the junction. This TCR came from a human donor in a cohort sampled during active COVID-19. Sequencing input: peripheral blood. The DNA sequence is given as TGTGCCAGCAGCTTGCCGGGACAGGGGAACACTGAAGCTTTCTTT. The translation is CASSLPGQGNTEAFF.